This T cell receptor (beta chain) was recovered during a study of blood T cell repertoires in COVID-19. About the research overall: Sites across the United States, Italy and Spain contributed samples from acute and convalescent COVID-19. The cDNA or gDNA used as material had been derived from T cells, B-cell-depleted T cells, or PBMCs.

In the original processing: Estimation of nucleated cell counts relied on the amplification of reference gene primers. The method was immunoSEQ multiplex PCR; TCRdb's version includes in-frame clones alone and lacks a portion of them. V, J and clone size reflect that table, while D and trimming were determined from the DNA. The sample yields approximately 220,000 clones, approximately 90% seen once. This clone appeared once. The CDR3 length is 12 residues. With 9 bases removed from V and 4 bases from J, the gap between germline ends came to 10 bases. Germline CDR1 and CDR2: LNHDA and SQIVND (reference sequence).

Sequencing input: peripheral blood. V usage is TRBV19 and J usage is TRBJ1-5, with D unclear. This clonotype originated in a middle-aged man with acute or convalescent COVID-19. The chain's CDR3 is CASRGGNQPQHF. The CDR3 DNA follows: TGTGCCAGCCGGGGAGGGAATCAGCCCCAGCATTTT.